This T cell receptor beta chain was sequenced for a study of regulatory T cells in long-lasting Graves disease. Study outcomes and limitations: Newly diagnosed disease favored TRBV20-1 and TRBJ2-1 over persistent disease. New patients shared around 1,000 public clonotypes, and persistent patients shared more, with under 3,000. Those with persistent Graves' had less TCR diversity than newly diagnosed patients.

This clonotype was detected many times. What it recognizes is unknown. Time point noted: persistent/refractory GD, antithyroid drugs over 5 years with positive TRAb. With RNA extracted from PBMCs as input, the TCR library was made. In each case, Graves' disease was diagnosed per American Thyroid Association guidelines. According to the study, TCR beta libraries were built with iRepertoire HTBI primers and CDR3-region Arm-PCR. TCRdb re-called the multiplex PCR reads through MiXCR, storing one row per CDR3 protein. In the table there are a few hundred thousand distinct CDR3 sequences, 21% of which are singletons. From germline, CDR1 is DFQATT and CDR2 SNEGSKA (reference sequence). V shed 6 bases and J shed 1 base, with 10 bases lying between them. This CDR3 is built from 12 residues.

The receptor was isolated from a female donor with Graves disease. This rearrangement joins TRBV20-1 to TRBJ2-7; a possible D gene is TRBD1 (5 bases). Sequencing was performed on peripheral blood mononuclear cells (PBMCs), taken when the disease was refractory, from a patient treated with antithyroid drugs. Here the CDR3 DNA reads TGCAGTGCCAGCAAGGGGTCCTACGAGCAGTACTTC. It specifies CSASKGSYEQYF.